This is a list of T cell receptor beta chains from one sample in a study of shared clonotypes between healthy human individuals. Assay: immunoSEQ multiplex PCR; the TCRdb copy retains only in-frame clones and omits some. The sample yields about 2 million clones, just under 95% seen once. Sequenced input: naive CD8+ T cells sorted from blood. All receptors come from a man between 18 and 35 years old in good health. Each CDR3 is given with its conserved first and last residue. D genes are given only for firm matches. Not every row has a clone size; where given, it reads once, few, many or a size class.

D: NA
V: TRBV27
J: TRBJ1-2
size: NA
DNA: TGTGCCAGCAGTCCCTGGGACCCCGAGGTAAATGGCTACACCTTC
CDR3: CASSPWDPEVNGYTF

D: TRBD2
V: TRBV19
J: TRBJ2-1
size: NA
DNA: TGTGCCAGTAGTCAAACTAGCGCCAATGAGCAGTTCTTC
CDR3: CASSQTSANEQFF

D: NA
V: TRBV5-8
J: TRBJ1-2
size: NA
DNA: TGTGCCAGCAGCTTTACCCACTTC
CDR3: CASSFTHF

D: NA
V: TRBV7-9
J: TRBJ1-4
size: NA
DNA: TGTGCCAGCAGCCAGGGTGGGACTAATGAAAAACTGTTTTTT
CDR3: CASSQGGTNEKLFF

D: NA
V: TRBV27
J: TRBJ2-2
size: once
DNA: TGTGCCAGCAGTTTATCCCGGACTGTGAACACCGGGGAGCTGTTTTTT
CDR3: CASSLSRTVNTGELFF

D: NA
V: TRBV27
J: TRBJ1-2
size: NA
DNA: TGTGCCAGCAGTTTCGCCCAGTCGGGCCCACATGGCTACACCTTC
CDR3: CASSFAQSGPHGYTF

D: NA
V: TRBV7-2
J: TRBJ2-7
size: few
DNA: TGTGCCAGCAGCGCTCGGACAGTTTACGAGCAGTACTTC
CDR3: CASSARTVYEQYF

D: TRBD2
V: TRBV7-6
J: TRBJ2-2
size: NA
DNA: TGTGCCAGCTCGGGAGGCGGGGTGAACACCGGGGAGCTGTTTTTT
CDR3: CASSGGGVNTGELFF

D: NA
V: TRBV6-5
J: TRBJ1-5
size: once
DNA: TGTGCCAGCAGATCCGGGACGTATTCCAATCAGCCCCAGCATTTT
CDR3: CASRSGTYSNQPQHF

D: NA
V: TRBV4-1
J: TRBJ1-1
size: NA
DNA: TGCGCCAGCAGCCAACACCTTCAGACTGAAGCTTTCTTT
CDR3: CASSQHLQTEAFF

D: TRBD2
V: TRBV27
J: TRBJ2-7
size: NA
DNA: TGTGCCAGCACCCCAACGGCTAGCGGTTCCTACGAGCAGTACTTC
CDR3: CASTPTASGSYEQYF

D: NA
V: TRBV10-3
J: TRBJ1-3
size: NA
DNA: TGTGCCATCAACAGGGACTCTGGAAACACCATATATTTT
CDR3: CAINRDSGNTIYF

D: TRBD1
V: TRBV28
J: TRBJ1-6
size: NA
DNA: TGTGCCAGCAGTTCATCAGTCCGGGACAGGGAAGAGAGCTCCTATAATTCACCCCTCCACTTT
CDR3: CASSSSVRDREESSYNSPLHF

D: TRBD1
V: TRBV5-6
J: TRBJ1-5
size: NA
DNA: TGTGCCAGCAGCTTTGGGACAGGGAATCAGCCCCAGCATTTT
CDR3: CASSFGTGNQPQHF

D: TRBD1
V: TRBV6-5
J: TRBJ2-7
size: once
DNA: TGTGCCAGCAGTTTCGGACAGGCTTCCTACGAGCAGTACTTC
CDR3: CASSFGQASYEQYF

D: NA
V: TRBV29-1
J: TRBJ2-3
size: once
DNA: TGCAGCTCGACCGGGACCGGTACAGATACGCAGTATTTT
CDR3: CSSTGTGTDTQYF

D: NA
V: TRBV5-1
J: TRBJ1-2
size: NA
DNA: TGCGCCAGCAGCTTCGAACGGGACCCTTATGGCTACACCTTC
CDR3: CASSFERDPYGYTF

D: NA
V: TRBV5-1
J: TRBJ1-1
size: NA
DNA: TGCGCCAGCAGCCCGGACCGCAAGACCCTCATGAACACTGAAGCTTTCTTT
CDR3: CASSPDRKTLMNTEAFF

D: TRBD1
V: TRBV12-5
J: TRBJ2-7
size: NA
DNA: TGTGCTAGTGGCCAAGGGACAGCAGCTCGCTACGAGCAGTACTTC
CDR3: CASGQGTAARYEQYF

D: TRBD1
V: TRBV7-6
J: TRBJ1-2
size: few
DNA: TGTGCCAGCAGCCCAGGACAGGCCCACTATGGCTACACCTTC
CDR3: CASSPGQAHYGYTF

D: TRBD1
V: TRBV10-1
J: TRBJ2-7
size: NA
DNA: TGCGCCGCCCGGGACAGGGTCGACGAGCAGTACTTC
CDR3: CAARDRVDEQYF

D: TRBD2
V: TRBV4-3
J: TRBJ2-3
size: NA
DNA: TGCGCCAGCAGCCAAGTTTTCGGAGGGACTAGCAGGACGAGCACAGATACGCAGTATTTT
CDR3: CASSQVFGGTSRTSTDTQYF

D: NA
V: TRBV21-1
J: TRBJ2-7
size: NA
DNA: TGTGCCAGCATCGGACTCTCCGGGACAGGGGGATACTACGAGCAGTACTTC
CDR3: CASIGLSGTGGYYEQYF

D: NA
V: TRBV5-5
J: TRBJ1-1
size: NA
DNA: TGTGCCAGCAGCTTGGGAGCAGGGAGGATGAACACTGAAGCTTTCTTT
CDR3: CASSLGAGRMNTEAFF

D: TRBD2
V: TRBV19
J: TRBJ2-3
size: NA
DNA: TGTGCCAGTAGTATCGTACCTAGCGGGGGCACAGATACGCAGTATTTT
CDR3: CASSIVPSGGTDTQYF

D: NA
V: TRBV5-5
J: TRBJ2-7
size: NA
DNA: TGTGCCAGCAGCTACACAGGGTCCTACGAGCAGTACTTC
CDR3: CASSYTGSYEQYF

D: NA
V: TRBV27
J: TRBJ2-7
size: NA
DNA: TGTGCCAGCAGTTTCGGGCTTCGGGGCTACGAGCAGTACTTC
CDR3: CASSFGLRGYEQYF

D: TRBD2
V: TRBV7-6
J: TRBJ2-7
size: NA
DNA: TGTGCCAGCAGCCTAATGCTAGCGGGAGGGGACGAGCAGTACTTC
CDR3: CASSLMLAGGDEQYF

D: NA
V: TRBV19
J: TRBJ2-7
size: NA
DNA: TGTGCCGCAGGGAGCGGGCTCGACGAGCAGTACTTC
CDR3: CAAGSGLDEQYF

D: NA
V: TRBV29-1
J: TRBJ1-4
size: NA
DNA: TGCAGCGTTACGGACCGTTGGACTAATGAAAAACTGTTTTTT
CDR3: CSVTDRWTNEKLFF

D: TRBD1
V: TRBV29-1
J: TRBJ2-7
size: NA
DNA: TGCAGCGTTGGTGCCGGGACAGCCTACGAGCAGTACTTC
CDR3: CSVGAGTAYEQYF

D: NA
V: TRBV5-5
J: TRBJ1-1
size: NA
DNA: TGTGCCAGTGACTCTTTCGGTTTGGGCACTGAAGCTTTCTTT
CDR3: CASDSFGLGTEAFF

D: NA
V: TRBV7-9
J: TRBJ2-1
size: NA
DNA: TGTGCCAGCACGACCCCGACGGATTACAATGAGCAGTTCTTC
CDR3: CASTTPTDYNEQFF

D: NA
V: TRBV28
J: TRBJ1-2
size: NA
DNA: TGTGCCAGCAGTTCCCCGGACCCCTTGGGATATGGCTACACCTTC
CDR3: CASSSPDPLGYGYTF

D: NA
V: TRBV30
J: TRBJ1-1
size: NA
DNA: TGTGCCTGGCAACCGGGACCCTCGAACACTGAAGCTTTCTTT
CDR3: CAWQPGPSNTEAFF